This T cell receptor beta chain was sequenced in a study of blood T cell repertoires in COVID-19. Assay: immunoSEQ multiplex PCR; the TCRdb copy retains only in-frame clones and omits some. The sample carries approximately 68,000 clones, 86% recorded once. The length of the CDR3 is 16 residues. CDR1 and CDR2 from the germline V gene are KGHDR and SFDVKD. With 2 bases clipped from V and 1 base from J, the junction kept 5 bases outside the gene matches. In its sample, this clone was seen once. This chain links TRBV24-1 with TRBJ1-1; TRBD1 aligns across 8 bases. This sequence originates from a man in his fifties with active COVID-19. What was sequenced was peripheral blood. The CDR3 spells CATSDSRTGTNTEAFF. The CDR3 DNA reads TGTGCCACCAGTGATTCACGGACAGGGACGAACACTGAAGCTTTCTTT.